A selection of T cell receptor beta chains follows, all from one sample in a study of pediatric ulcerative colitis. Assay: immunoSEQ multiplex PCR; the TCRdb copy retains only in-frame clones and omits some. The repertoire holds 30,000 to 35,000 clones, with about 81% as singletons. The specimen sequenced was gut tissue. The origin of the receptors is a boy aged 5-17 years with mild ulcerative colitis. Each CDR3 is given with its conserved first and last residue. The order of the fields is V gene, D gene, clone size, J gene, CDR3 DNA, CDR3 protein. A D gene is named only where the DNA matches it firmly. Clone size is given for some rows only: seen once, a few or many times, or a class if the clone is expanded.

>TRBV14|-|-|TRBJ2-1
TGTGCCAGCAGTCTCGGTCTGGGTAGCTCCTACAATGAGCAGTTCTTC
CASSLGLGSSYNEQFF
>TRBV4-2|-|-|TRBJ1-6
TGTGCCAGCAGCCAAGATCAGCTCGGGACGGACTATAATTCACCCCTCCACTTT
CASSQDQLGTDYNSPLHF
>TRBV29-1|-|-|TRBJ2-2
TGCAGCGTACCTAGGGTGCCCTTCACCGGGGAGCTGTTTTTT
CSVPRVPFTGELFF
>TRBV19|TRBD1|-|TRBJ1-6
TGTGCCAGTAGTATGGTTCCGGGACAGGGATTTACACCCCTCCACTTT
CASSMVPGQGFTPLHF
>TRBV7-6|-|-|TRBJ1-1
TGTGCCAGCAGCTACACCCAGAACACTGAAGCTTTCTTT
CASSYTQNTEAFF
>TRBV4-1|-|-|TRBJ2-1
TGCGCCAGCAGCCAAGATCGTTCGGGAAATGAGCAGTTCTTC
CASSQDRSGNEQFF
>TRBV23-1|-|-|TRBJ1-6
TGCGCCAGCAGTCCGCTTGGTTCACCCCTCCACTTT
CASSPLGSPLHF
>TRBV2|TRBD1|-|TRBJ1-1
TGTGCCAGCAGTGAAATGGGCAGGGGGAGGGCTGAAGCTTTCTTT
CASSEMGRGRAEAFF
>TRBV6-1|-|-|TRBJ1-5
TGTGCCAGCAGTACAGGCACTTTTAGCAATCAGCCCCAGCATTTT
CASSTGTFSNQPQHF
>TRBV7-6|TRBD2|-|TRBJ2-5
TGTGCCAGCAGCTTAGCCGGACTAGCGGGGGCTGACGAAGAGACCCAGTACTTC
CASSLAGLAGADEETQYF
>TRBV27|-|-|TRBJ2-2
TGTGCCAGCAGCTTGCCTCGAGGGGAGCTGTTTTTT
CASSLPRGELFF
>TRBV19|-|-|TRBJ2-7
TGTGCCAGTAGTTCGTGGGGGCAGGGCCGACCCTACGAGCAGTACTTC
CASSSWGQGRPYEQYF
>TRBV6-1|TRBD1|-|TRBJ2-1
TGTGCCAGCAGTGAATTCGGGACAGGGAGGAAGTCGGATGAGCAGTTCTTC
CASSEFGTGRKSDEQFF
>TRBV2|TRBD1|-|TRBJ1-2
TGTGCCAGCAGTCCGAGACAGGGGGCGGGGTATGGCTACACCTTC
CASSPRQGAGYGYTF
>TRBV9|TRBD2|-|TRBJ2-3
TGTGCCAGCAGCGTAGTGGCTAGCGGTGTAGATACGCAGTATTTT
CASSVVASGVDTQYF
>TRBV7-9|TRBD1|few|TRBJ1-2
TGTGCCAGCAGCCCCCGGGACAGTCATGGCTACACCTTC
CASSPRDSHGYTF
>TRBV19|TRBD1|-|TRBJ1-1
TGTGCCAGTAGTACCCCTCCGACAGGGAGCGCTGAAGCTTTCTTT
CASSTPPTGSAEAFF
>TRBV5-1|-|few|TRBJ1-1
TGCGCCAGCAGCTTTGGGGGTCTGAACACTGAAGCTTTCTTT
CASSFGGLNTEAFF
>TRBV11-3|TRBD1|-|TRBJ1-2
TGTGCCAGCAGCCCGGGGGACAGGGCTCGAGGCTACACCTTC
CASSPGDRARGYTF
>TRBV5-1|-|-|TRBJ2-1
TGCGCCAGCAGCGAAAGGCGGTCAGCCCTCAGGAATGAGCAGTTCTTC
CASSERRSALRNEQFF